These 5 T cell receptor beta chains were all obtained from the same sample, sequenced in a study of T cells in localized non-small cell lung cancer. Produced via immunoSEQ multiplex PCR; TCRdb's table is partial and in-frame only. The data show some 10,000 clones, around 84% seen once. Sequencing used peripheral blood, obtained before any cancer treatment. These receptors all come from a male donor at least 60 years old with stage III lung adenocarcinoma.

The chain uses TRBV19 and TRBJ2-5; no clear D. The CDR3 contains 13 residues. Germline V CDR1 and CDR2: LNHDA, SQIVND (reference sequence). The V gene lost 3 bases and the J gene lost 1 base, with 6 bases spanning the gap. The CDR3 here is CASSIVVQETQYF. The CDR3 DNA sequence: TGTGCCAGTAGTATCGTAGTCCAAGAGACCCAGTACTTC.

The chain is built from TRBV6-1 and TRBJ1-5; D call uncertain. The CDR3 extends over 13 amino acids. Trimming left V 9 bases short and J 1 base short, with 10 bases between. CDR1 MNHNS and CDR2 SASEGT come from the germline V gene. CDR3 in DNA: TGTGCCAGTACCCAGGCGAGCAATCAGCCCCAGCATTTT. This sequence encodes CASTQASNQPQHF.

The V call is TRBV19, the J call TRBJ1-3; D is undetermined. Trimming stripped 2 bases from V and 0 bases from J, with 8 bases between. The CDR3 consists of 15 residues. CDR1 and CDR2 from the germline V gene are LNHDA and SQIVND (reference sequence). In DNA form, the CDR3 reads TGTGCCAGTAGTATACAGGTCTCCTCTGGAAACACCATATATTTT. Protein: CASSIQVSSGNTIYF.

The gene calls are TRBV9 and TRBJ2-4; the D gene is possibly TRBD1 (5 bases). Deletions cut 0 bases from V and 6 bases from J, with 13 bases between. CDR3 length: 15 amino acids. The V gene's germline CDR1 is SGDLS and CDR2 YYNGEE. The CDR3 bases are TGTGCCAGCAGCGTAGGAACCAGGGCTGGAAACATTCAGTACTTC. Its protein is CASSVGTRAGNIQYF.

The V and J genes are TRBV19 and TRBJ2-1; possibly TRBD1 or TRBD2 for D (5 bases each). V was trimmed by 2 bases and J by 10 bases, leaving 15 bases between them. CDR1 is LNHDA, CDR2 SQIVND, per germline (reference sequence). The CDR3 has 14 residues. CDR3 DNA sequence: TGTGCCAGTAGTATATCCAGCGGTTCAGGGGAGCAGTTCTTC. This encodes CASSISSGSGEQFF.